Following are 32 T cell receptor beta chains from one sample sequenced in a study of CD8+CD57+ T cells in acquired aplastic anemia. Sequenced patients had shown CD8+CD57+ cell expansion by flow cytometry. For CDR3 and TCR beta VDJ profiling, genomic DNA was the template used. TCRdb called the reads again in MiXCR, with one record for every CDR3 protein. Among about half a million distinct CDR3 sequences, around 32% were seen once, and the ten largest hold 0.75% to 0.95%. The sequenced sample consisted of sorted CD4+, CD8+, or CD8+CD57+ T cells (not recorded which) from PBMCs. The source is a human donor with aplastic anemia.

This clonotype occurred a few times. The chain couples TRBV27 to TRBJ1-6; a weak D match, TRBD1 (6 bases). This CDR3 is built from 13 residues. Deletions cut 5 bases from V and 14 bases from J, with 16 bases between. CDR1 and CDR2 from the germline V gene are MNHEY and SMNVEV (reference sequence). Here the CDR3 reads CASSDRDIITLHF. Written as DNA, the CDR3 is TGTGCCAGCAGTGACCGGGACATCATAACCCTCCACTTT.

This chain connects TRBV30 to TRBJ1-6, with D possibly being TRBD1 (5 bases). This CDR3 is built from 15 residues. V shed 4 bases and J shed 7 bases, with 17 bases lying between them. The germline CDR1 and CDR2 sequences are GTSNPN and SVGIG (reference sequence). CDR3 bases: TGTGCCTGGAAAGGGACCCCCGGCGGGAATTCACCCCTCCACTTT. Translating it yields CAWKGTPGGNSPLHF.

V and J are TRBV19 and TRBJ1-1; D is undetermined. The CDR3 runs to 13 residues. Germline lookup yields CDR1 LNHDA and CDR2 SQIVND (reference sequence). Trimming stripped 5 bases from V and 3 bases from J, with 10 bases between. The CDR3 DNA sequence: TGTGCCAGTAGTCTAAGATGGGACACTGAAGCTTTCTTT. This codes for CASSLRWDTEAFF.

In its sample, this clonotype was seen many times. CDR3 amino acids: CASSLGGPVEQFF. In nucleotides, the CDR3 is TGTGCCAGCAGCTTAGGGGGGCCGGTTGAGCAGTTCTTC. The V call is TRBV7-6, the J call TRBJ2-1, with a weak D call TRBD1 (6 bases). CDR3 length: 13 amino acids. V was trimmed by 1 base and J by 9 bases, leaving 10 bases between them. Germline CDR1 reads SGHVS; CDR2 reads FNYEAQ.

There are a few counts of this clonotype. The chain has TRBV2 and TRBJ1-2, with unresolved D. The CDR3 is made up of 10 amino acids. The V end lost 6 bases, the J end lost 5 bases, and 4 bases lay between the germline ends. Germline V gene sequence: CDR1 SNHLY, CDR2 FYNNEI. Written as DNA, the CDR3 is TGTGCCAGCAGGAAATATGGCTACACCTTC. Amino acid sequence: CASRKYGYTF.

V and J are TRBV15 and TRBJ1-2; perhaps TRBD1 as D (5 bases). This CDR3 comprises 13 residues. Germline V gives CDR1 LNHNV, CDR2 YYDKDF (reference sequence). V shed 11 bases and J shed 5 bases, with 18 bases lying between them. The CDR3 reads CAGSRDGSYGYTF. CDR3 coding DNA: TGTGCCGGAAGCCGGGACGGAAGTTATGGCTACACCTTC.

In its sample, this clonotype was seen many times. A read error may be the cause here, since a much bigger clone is one base away. The rearrangement joins TRBV15 to TRBJ2-7; tentatively, D is TRBD1 or TRBD2 (5 bases each). The CDR3 extends over 13 amino acids. The germline V gene has CDR1 LNHNV and CDR2 YYDKDF (reference sequence). V lost 3 bases and J lost 0, with 6 bases in between. In nucleotides, the CDR3 is TGTGCCACCAGCAGCGGGGCCTCCTACGAGCAGTACTTC. This sequence encodes CATSSGASYEQYF.

On this clonotype: A read error may be the cause here, since a much bigger clone is one base away. This rearrangement joins TRBV20-1 to TRBJ2-7, with TRBD1 matching 7 bases. This CDR3 comprises 13 residues. Germline CDR1 reads DFQATT; CDR2 reads SNEGSKA (reference sequence). CDR3 DNA: TGCAGTGCCCCCGACAGGGTTTCCTACGGGCAGTACTTC. Residues: CSAPDRVSYGQYF.

A word on this clonotype: This clone may be a read error of a much larger clone one base away. The V call is TRBV20-1, the J call TRBJ1-2, with TRBD1 identical over 8 bases. Germline CDR1 reads DFQATT; CDR2 reads SNEGSKA (reference sequence). CDR3 length equals 13 residues. V gave up 7 bases and J gave up 3 bases; unmatched junction bases: 7. In DNA, the CDR3 is TGCAGTGTTAGTGAGGGACAGGACTATGGCTACACCTTC. This translates into CSVSEGQDYGYTF.

The chain combines TRBV14 with TRBJ1-2; D uncertain. With 1 base removed from V and 12 bases from J, the gap between germline ends came to 6 bases. The V gene's germline CDR1 is SGHDN and CDR2 FVKESK. The CDR3 has 10 residues. The CDR3 sequence is CASSQGRDTF. CDR3 nucleotide sequence: TGTGCCAGCAGCCAAGGCCGGGACACCTTC.

This clonotype was seen many times. V gene TRBV19 combines with J gene TRBJ1-2; 9 bases align to TRBD1. The junction had 4 bases not matched to a gene; V was cut back by 8 bases and J by 3 bases. Per germline, CDR1 LNHDA and CDR2 SQIVND (reference sequence). This CDR3 has 13 residues. The CDR3 sequence: CASLDRGDYGYTF. The DNA of the CDR3 is TGTGCCAGTCTCGACAGGGGGGACTATGGCTACACCTTC.

This clonotype was detected a few times. The chain recombines TRBV7-2 with TRBJ2-2; D unresolved. Trimming took off 1 base at V and 8 bases at J, with 11 bases between the two ends. CDR1 is SGHTA, CDR2 FQGNSA, per germline. This CDR3 comprises 14 residues. CDR3 DNA: TGTGCCAGCAGCTTAGTCCAAAGTGGGGGGGAGCTGTTTTTT. Amino acids: CASSLVQSGGELFF.

This clonotype has a single count. CDR3 region: CASRSIGYEQYF. DNA for the CDR3: TGTGCCAGCAGGAGTATCGGGTACGAGCAGTACTTC. V and J are TRBV19 and TRBJ2-7, with D unclear. Germline-derived CDR1 and CDR2 are LNHDA and SQIVND (reference sequence). Trimming took off 9 bases at V and 4 bases at J, with 13 bases between the two ends. This CDR3 has 12 amino acids.

This chain joins TRBV25-1 and TRBJ2-3; D ambiguous. Trimming took off 6 bases at V and 9 bases at J, with 16 bases between the two ends. The CDR3 runs to 13 residues. Germline CDR1 is MGHDK and CDR2 is SYGVNS. The CDR3 protein is CASSYEPAGTQYF. In DNA form, the CDR3 reads TGTGCCAGCAGCTACGAGCCCGCCGGCACGCAGTATTTT. The complete variable domain, with remaining parts taken from reference TRBV25-1 and TRBJ2-3, reads EADIYQTPRYLVIGTGKKITLECSQTMGHDKMYWYQQDPGMELHLIHYSYGVNSTEKGDLSSESTVSRIRTEHFPLTLESARPSHTSQYLCASSYEPAGTQYFGPGTRLTVL.

This clonotype appeared once. A read error is likely, as this CDR3 ends without the conserved phenylalanine or tryptophan. The chain employs TRBV9 and TRBJ1-1; D unclear. Germline assignment: CDR1 SGDLS and CDR2 YYNGEE. Deletions cut 0 bases from V and 4 bases from J, with 16 bases between. The CDR3 length is 16 residues. CDR3 sequence reads: CASSVAGVGPGTEAFL. DNA of the CDR3: TGTGCCAGCAGCGTAGCTGGAGTAGGGCCCGGCACTGAAGCTTTCCTT.

This chain connects TRBV4-2 to TRBJ2-3; either TRBD1 or TRBD2 may fit D (5 bases each). Germline CDR1 and CDR2: LGHNA and YNFKEQ. There are 14 residues in the CDR3. V was pared by 0 bases and J by 10 bases, with 14 bases between. In DNA form, the CDR3 reads TGTGCCAGCAGCCAAGATCCGGGACCACTCCCGCAGTATTTT. Translation: CASSQDPGPLPQYF.

The chain joins TRBV20-1 to TRBJ1-1, with D hard to call. Trimming shortened V by 1 base and J by 1 base, and 13 bases separated the two germline ends. The germline V gene encodes CDR1 DFQATT and CDR2 SNEGSKA (reference sequence). The length of the CDR3 is 15 residues. The chain's CDR3 is CSARASGRPNTEAFF. CDR3 coding DNA: TGCAGTGCTAGAGCCTCCGGACGTCCGAACACTGAAGCTTTCTTT.

This clonotype was detected once. The gene calls are TRBV14 and TRBJ1-2, with a weak D call TRBD1 (5 bases). V was trimmed by 0 bases and J by 3 bases, leaving 20 bases between them. Germline V gene sequence: CDR1 SGHDN, CDR2 FVKESK. The CDR3 sequence is 18 residues long. CDR3 DNA sequence: TGTGCCAGCAGCCAAGATTCCAGGTCGGGTCGGGGCTACTATGGCTACACCTTC. This codes for CASSQDSRSGRGYYGYTF.

This clonotype was counted between two and nine times. This is likely a read error, given that the CDR3 carries no conserved phenylalanine or tryptophan at its end. This sequence joins TRBV2 and TRBJ2-7, with 11 bases matching TRBD2. The CDR3 extends over 14 amino acids. CDR1 SNHLY and CDR2 FYNNEI come from the germline V gene. V lost 7 bases, J lost 4 bases, and 6 bases stayed unmatched. The CDR3 bases are TGTGCCAGCACCATAGCGGGAGGGCCGTACGAGCAGTACTCC. It translates to CASTIAGGPYEQYS.

This clonotype was observed once. The chain joins TRBV10-3 to TRBJ1-2; D uncertain. The CDR3 sequence is 12 residues long. The germline V and J ends were trimmed by 2 bases and 5 bases, with 6 bases remaining between them. From germline, CDR1 is ENHRY and CDR2 SYGVKD. This chain's CDR3 is CAISENRYGYTF. CDR3 coding DNA: TGTGCCATCAGTGAGAACAGATATGGCTACACCTTC.

In the case of this clonotype: This may be a read error: a much more frequent sequence differs by one nucleotide. Since the CDR3 does not end with the conserved phenylalanine or tryptophan, this likely comes from a read error. The chain couples TRBV2 to TRBJ2-1; D uncertain. Germline V gene lookup returns CDR1 SNHLY and CDR2 FYNNEI. The CDR3 runs 10 residues. The ends were cut back, 8 bases at V and 5 bases at J, with 4 bases in the middle. The DNA for the CDR3 is TGTGCCAGCTACCACAATGAGCAGTTCCTC. The encoded protein is CASYHNEQFL.

This clonotype was seen only a few times. V gene TRBV4-1 combines with J gene TRBJ2-2; 10 bases match TRBD1. The CDR3 extends over 15 amino acids. CDR1 and CDR2 (germline): MGHRA, YSYEKL. Unmatched junction bases numbered 2, after V lost 0 bases and J lost 7 bases. In DNA form, the CDR3 reads TGCGCCAGCAGCCAAGAGGGACAGGGGATCGGGGAGCTGTTTTTT. Translation gives CASSQEGQGIGELFF.

V gene TRBV24-1 combines with J gene TRBJ2-7; TRBD2 agrees at 9 bases. V was clipped by 12 bases and J by 3 bases; unmatched bases: 11. CDR3 length: 14 amino acids. Germline V gives CDR1 KGHDR, CDR2 SFDVKD. CDR3 loop: CAWIMREGDYEQYF. The CDR3 DNA sequence: TGTGCCTGGATCATGCGGGAGGGGGACTACGAGCAGTACTTC.

This clonotype has just a few counts. J is TRBJ1-5 and V is TRBV30; D is ambiguous. CDR1 and CDR2 (germline): GTSNPN, SVGIG (reference sequence). The CDR3 consists of 13 residues. V dropped 0 bases and J dropped 4 bases, with 7 bases sitting between them. CDR3 residues: CAWSVGPNQPQHF. CDR3 coding DNA: TGTGCCTGGAGTGTCGGTCCTAATCAGCCCCAGCATTTT.

V and J are TRBV5-1 and TRBJ1-1; TRBD1 aligns across 7 bases. This CDR3 contains 14 residues. V lost 4 bases to trimming and J lost 0 bases; unmatched junction nucleotides: 3. Germline V lookup: CDR1 SGHRS, CDR2 YFSETQ. DNA for the CDR3: TGCGCCAGCAGCGTGGACAGGATGAACACTGAAGCTTTCTTT. It yields the protein CASSVDRMNTEAFF.

In the case of this clonotype: Given a much more abundant clone one base away, this may be a read error. V gene TRBV24-1 combines with J gene TRBJ2-3, with TRBD1 as a possible D gene (5 bases). This CDR3 contains 12 residues. The V end was cut by 9 bases, the J end by 2 bases, with 8 bases between. Germline V gene lookup returns CDR1 KGHDR and CDR2 SFDVKD. CDR3 sequence (DNA): TGTGCCACCGAACAGGTCACAGATACGCAGTATTTT. As protein: CATEQVTDTQYF.

This clonotype was recorded a few times. CDR3 coding DNA: TGTGCCAGCAGTCCGATCGTCTCCTATAATTCACCCCTCCACTTT. It specifies CASSPIVSYNSPLHF. The chain couples TRBV12-3 or TRBV12-4 to TRBJ1-6; the D is unclear. The CDR3 covers 15 residues. V lost 5 bases to trimming and J lost 0 bases, with 8 bases between them.

This clonotype showed up many times. This chain joins TRBV24-1 and TRBJ2-7, with D possibly matching TRBD2 (6 bases). The CDR3 contains 14 residues. Trimming pared 7 bases from V and 3 bases from J, leaving 15 bases between. Germline CDR1 reads KGHDR; CDR2 reads SFDVKD. Written as DNA, the CDR3 is TGTGCCACCAGGCGACCGGGGAGGTACTACGAGCAGTACTTC. It encodes CATRRPGRYYEQYF.

For this clonotype: A read error is possible here, since a much larger clone lies one base away. The chain uses TRBV7-2 and TRBJ2-3, with 8 positions matching TRBD1. From germline, CDR1 is SGHTA and CDR2 FQGNSA. The length of the CDR3 is 13 residues. V shed 11 bases and J 5 bases; nucleotides not matched to a gene: 9. CDR3 coding DNA: TGTACCTCGGAACCAGGGGGCATAGATACGCAGTATTTT. Translation gives CTSEPGGIDTQYF.

This clonotype was seen a few times. A clone one base away is much larger, so this may be a read error. No conserved phenylalanine or tryptophan ends this CDR3, so it is likely a read error. The J gene is TRBJ2-5, the V gene TRBV29-1; maybe TRBD2 (6 bases). The CDR3 runs 13 residues. Germline-derived CDR1 and CDR2 are SQVTM and ANQGSEA. Trimming removed 4 bases from V and 3 bases from J, with 12 bases in between. The CDR3 region is CSVALTGEETQYL. The CDR3 DNA reads TGCAGCGTTGCTCTAACGGGGGAAGAGACCCAGTACCTC.

This clonotype has only a few counts. A much larger clone sits a single nucleotide away, making a read error possible. V and J are TRBV19 and TRBJ2-5; maybe TRBD1 (6 bases). Per germline, CDR1 LNHDA and CDR2 SQIVND (reference sequence). This CDR3 region has 12 residues. Trimming took 9 bases from V and 5 from J, leaving 13 bases between them. This CDR3 is CASWGRGETQYF. CDR3 DNA sequence: TGTGCCAGCTGGGGCAGGGGTGAGACCCAGTACTTC. Filled out from reference TRBV19 and TRBJ2-5, the complete variable domain reads DGGITQSPKYLFRKEGQNVTLSCEQNLNHDAMYWYRQDPGQGLRLIYYSQIVNDFQKGDIAEGYSVSREKKESFPLTVTSAQKNPTAFYLCASWGRGETQYFGPGTRLLVL.

This clonotype appeared a few times. The chain carries TRBV5-6 and TRBJ1-5; no reliable D call. This CDR3 is 16 amino acids long. Looked up from germline, CDR1 is SGHDT and CDR2 is YYEEEE. V shed 1 base and J shed 7 bases, with 18 bases lying between them. The CDR3 coding sequence is TGTGCCAGCAGCTTGCGAACGGCCCTCAGAGACCAGCCCCAGCATTTT. As protein: CASSLRTALRDQPQHF.